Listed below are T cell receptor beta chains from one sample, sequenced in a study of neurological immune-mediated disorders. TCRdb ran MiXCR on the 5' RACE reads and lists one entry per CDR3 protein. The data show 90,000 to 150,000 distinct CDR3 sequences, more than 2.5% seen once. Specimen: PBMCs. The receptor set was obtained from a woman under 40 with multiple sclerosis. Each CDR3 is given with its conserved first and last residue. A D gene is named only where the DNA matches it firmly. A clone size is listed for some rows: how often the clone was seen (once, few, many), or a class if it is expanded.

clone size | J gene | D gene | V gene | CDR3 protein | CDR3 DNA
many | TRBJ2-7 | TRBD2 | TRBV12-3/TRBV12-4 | CASSSPGTSGYEQYF | TGTGCCAGCAGTTCCCCCGGGACTAGCGGGTACGAGCAGTACTTC
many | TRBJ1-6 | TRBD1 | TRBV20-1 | CSARAEGAGNSPLHF | TGCAGTGCTAGAGCGGAGGGGGCGGGTAATTCACCCCTCCACTTT
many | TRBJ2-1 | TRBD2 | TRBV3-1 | CASSQDSAGGLAGGWSSYNEQFF | TGTGCCAGCAGCCAAGATAGTGCGGGGGGACTAGCGGGAGGATGGAGCTCCTACAATGAGCAGTTCTTC
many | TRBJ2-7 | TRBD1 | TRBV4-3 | CASSPTGAGYEQYF | TGCGCCAGCAGCCCGACAGGGGCCGGCTACGAGCAGTACTTC
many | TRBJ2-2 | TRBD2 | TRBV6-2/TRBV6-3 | CASSAYGWDYSGELFF | TGTGCCAGCAGTGCCTATGGCTGGGACTACTCCGGGGAGCTGTTTTTT
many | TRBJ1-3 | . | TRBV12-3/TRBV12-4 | CASSPAGGADSGNTIYF | TGTGCCAGCAGTCCGGCCGGGGGGGCAGACTCTGGAAACACCATATATTTT
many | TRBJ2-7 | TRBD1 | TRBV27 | CASRQGESREQYF | TGTGCCAGCAGACAGGGGGAATCTAGAGAGCAGTACTTC
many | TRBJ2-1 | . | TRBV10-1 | CASSETSGTGEQFF | TGCGCCAGCAGTGAGACTAGCGGGACAGGGGAGCAGTTCTTC
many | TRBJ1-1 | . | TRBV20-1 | CSARDQAPPNTEAFF | TGCAGTGCTAGAGATCAGGCACCTCCGAACACTGAAGCTTTCTTT
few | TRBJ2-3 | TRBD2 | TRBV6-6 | CASGPSGGLLRYF | TGTGCCAGCGGACCTAGCGGGGGGCTTTTACGGTATTTT
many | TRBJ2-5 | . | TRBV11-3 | CASSLDAGEETQYF | TGTGCCAGCAGCTTAGATGCCGGGGAAGAGACCCAGTACTTC
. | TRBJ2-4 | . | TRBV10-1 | CASSSGGGRNIQYF | TGCGCCAGCAGCAGCGGCGGGGGCAGGAACATTCAGTACTTC
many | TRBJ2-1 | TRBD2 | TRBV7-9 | CASSPSGGNEQFF | TGTGCCAGCAGCCCCAGCGGGGGCAATGAGCAGTTCTTC
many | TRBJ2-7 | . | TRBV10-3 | CAINPTGSYEQYF | TGTGCCATCAACCCGACGGGCTCCTACGAGCAGTACTTC
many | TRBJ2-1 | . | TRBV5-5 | CASLGRRGPYNEQFF | TGTGCCAGCCTTGGGCGGCGGGGGCCTTACAATGAGCAGTTCTTC
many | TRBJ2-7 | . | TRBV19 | CASSPQGLLEQYF | TGTGCCAGTAGTCCCCAGGGACTTTTAGAGCAGTACTTC
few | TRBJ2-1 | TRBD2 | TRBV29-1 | CSARLAGSNEQFF | TGCAGCGCGCGGCTAGCGGGCAGCAATGAGCAGTTCTTC
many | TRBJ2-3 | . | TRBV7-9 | CASSSHTGFPSDTQYF | TGTGCCAGCAGCTCTCATACAGGGTTTCCCTCAGATACGCAGTATTTT
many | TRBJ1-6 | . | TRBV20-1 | CSARISLEYNSPLHF | TGCAGTGCCCGTATATCTTTGGAATATAATTCACCCCTCCACTTT
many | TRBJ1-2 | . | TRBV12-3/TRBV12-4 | CASSFRYGYTF | TGTGCCAGCAGTTTCAGATATGGCTACACCTTC
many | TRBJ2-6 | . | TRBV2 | CASSETGFPVLTF | TGTGCCAGCAGTGAAACAGGGTTCCCGGTCCTGACTTTC
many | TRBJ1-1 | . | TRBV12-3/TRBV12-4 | CASRGNSMNTEAFF | TGTGCCAGCAGAGGAAACAGCATGAACACTGAAGCTTTCTTT
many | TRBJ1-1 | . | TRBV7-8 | CASSLSLGRQAITEAFF | TGTGCCAGCAGCTTAAGTTTGGGGCGGCAGGCTATTACTGAAGCTTTCTTT
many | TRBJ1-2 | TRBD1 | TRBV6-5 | CASSTAGQGLYGYTF | TGTGCCAGCAGTACGGCGGGACAGGGTCTCTATGGCTACACCTTC